This T cell receptor beta chain was recorded in a study of T cell repertoires in cytomegalovirus infection. Germline CDR1 and CDR2: WSHSY and SAAADI. The CDR3 extends over 12 amino acids. V lost 5 bases and J 7 bases, leaving 12 bases between the germline ends. One entry per CDR3 protein, called by TCRdb with MiXCR from the reads. Found here are roughly 920,000 distinct CDR3 sequences, around 32% of them singletons; the top ten hold around 15%. With regard to this clonotype: Its specificity is unknown.

The sequencing here drew on cultured CD8+ T cells from PBMCs, taken from culture after CMV antigen stimulation. The sequence came from a human donor in good health (CMV status not recorded). Some clones in this sample may be carry-over from other donors' samples. The chain has TRBV10-2 and TRBJ2-7; maybe TRBD1 (6 bases). CDR3 DNA sequence: TGCGCCAGCAGTCCCCGGGACATTGAGCAGTACTTC. The encoded protein is CASSPRDIEQYF.